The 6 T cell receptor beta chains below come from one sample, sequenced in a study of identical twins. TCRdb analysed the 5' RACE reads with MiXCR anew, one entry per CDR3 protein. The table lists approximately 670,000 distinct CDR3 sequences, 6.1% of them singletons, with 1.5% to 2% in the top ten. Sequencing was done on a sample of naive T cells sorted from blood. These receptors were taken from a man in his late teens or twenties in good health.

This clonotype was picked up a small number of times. CDR3 loop: CASSLVSHSGLNEQFF. CDR3 nucleotide sequence: TGTGCCAGCAGCCTTGTTAGCCATAGCGGTCTCAATGAGCAGTTCTTC. The chain has TRBV11-3 and TRBJ2-1; perhaps TRBD2 as D (6 bases). This CDR3 contains 16 residues. The germline V gene encodes CDR1 SGHNT and CDR2 YENEEA. Trimming shortened V by 5 bases and J by 6 bases, and 20 bases separated the two germline ends.

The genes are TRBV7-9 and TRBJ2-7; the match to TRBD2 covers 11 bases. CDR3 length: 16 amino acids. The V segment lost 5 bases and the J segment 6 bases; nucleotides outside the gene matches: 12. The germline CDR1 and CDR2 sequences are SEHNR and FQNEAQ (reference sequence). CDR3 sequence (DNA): TGTGCCAGCAGCGCGGGACTAGCGGCGGTTAAGGGCGAGCAGTACTTC. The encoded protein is CASSAGLAAVKGEQYF.

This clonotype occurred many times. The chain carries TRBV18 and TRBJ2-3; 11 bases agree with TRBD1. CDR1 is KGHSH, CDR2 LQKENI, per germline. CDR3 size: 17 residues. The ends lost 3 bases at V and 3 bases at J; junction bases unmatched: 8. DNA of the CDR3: TGTGCCAGCTCACCTTTGGACAGGGGGCGCCCGACAGATACGCAGTATTTT. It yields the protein CASSPLDRGRPTDTQYF.

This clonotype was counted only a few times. CDR3 sequence (DNA): TGCAGTGCCCCGAGTGGGGGGACTAACTATGGCTACACCTTC. It encodes CSAPSGGTNYGYTF. V usage is TRBV20-1 and J usage is TRBJ1-2; D may be TRBD1 (5 bases). This CDR3 contains 14 residues. V gave up 6 bases and J gave up 0 bases, with 14 bases separating them. Germline CDR1 DFQATT, CDR2 SNEGSKA (reference sequence).

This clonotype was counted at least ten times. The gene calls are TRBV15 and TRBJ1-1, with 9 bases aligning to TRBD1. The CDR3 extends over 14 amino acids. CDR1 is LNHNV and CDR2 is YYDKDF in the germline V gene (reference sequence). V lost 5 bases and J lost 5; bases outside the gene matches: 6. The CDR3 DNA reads TGTGCCACCAGCGTTAACAGGGGGCGTACTGAAGCTTTCTTT. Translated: CATSVNRGRTEAFF.

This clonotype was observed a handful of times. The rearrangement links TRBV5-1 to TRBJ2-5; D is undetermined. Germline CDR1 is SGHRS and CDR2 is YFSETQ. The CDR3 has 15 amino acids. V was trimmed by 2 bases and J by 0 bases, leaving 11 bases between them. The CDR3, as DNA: TGCGCCAGCAGCTTTCCACAGCCCTACCAAGAGACCCAGTACTTC. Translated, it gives CASSFPQPYQETQYF.